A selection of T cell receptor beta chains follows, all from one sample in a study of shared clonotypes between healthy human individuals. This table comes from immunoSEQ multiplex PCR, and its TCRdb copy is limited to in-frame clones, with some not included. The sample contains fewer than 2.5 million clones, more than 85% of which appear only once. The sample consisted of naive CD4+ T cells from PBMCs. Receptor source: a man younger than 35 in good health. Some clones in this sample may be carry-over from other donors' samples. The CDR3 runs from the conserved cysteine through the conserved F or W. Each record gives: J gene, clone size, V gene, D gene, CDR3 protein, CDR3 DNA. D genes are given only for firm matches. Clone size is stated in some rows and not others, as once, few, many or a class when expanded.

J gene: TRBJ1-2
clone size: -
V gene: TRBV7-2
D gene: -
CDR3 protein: CASSPLGGFYGYTF
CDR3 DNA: TGTGCCAGCAGCCCACTAGGGGGGTTCTATGGCTACACCTTC

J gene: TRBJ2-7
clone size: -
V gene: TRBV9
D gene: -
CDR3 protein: CASSRGTANEQYF
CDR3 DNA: TGTGCCAGCAGCCGGGGGACAGCTAACGAGCAGTACTTC

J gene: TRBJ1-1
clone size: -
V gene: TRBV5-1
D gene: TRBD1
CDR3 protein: CASSYAGGAGNTEAFF
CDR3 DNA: TGCGCCAGCAGCTACGCAGGGGGCGCAGGGAACACTGAAGCTTTCTTT

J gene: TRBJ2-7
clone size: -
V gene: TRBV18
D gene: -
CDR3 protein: CASSPKDLSYEQYF
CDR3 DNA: TGTGCCAGCTCACCTAAGGACCTTTCCTACGAGCAGTACTTC

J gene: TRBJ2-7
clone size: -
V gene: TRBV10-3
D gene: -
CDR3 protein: CAIQSGGYEQYF
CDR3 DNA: TGTGCCATCCAAAGCGGAGGGTACGAGCAGTACTTC

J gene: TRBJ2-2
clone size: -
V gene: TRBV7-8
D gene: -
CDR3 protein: CASSRNRGYGTGELFF
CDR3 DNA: TGTGCCAGCAGCCGCAACAGAGGGTATGGCACCGGGGAGCTGTTTTTT

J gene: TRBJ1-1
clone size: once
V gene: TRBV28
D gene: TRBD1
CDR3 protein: CASSSDQHTGVQAFF
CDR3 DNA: TGTGCCAGCAGTTCGGACCAACATACAGGGGTTCAAGCTTTCTTT

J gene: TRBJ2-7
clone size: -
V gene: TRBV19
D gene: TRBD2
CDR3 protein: CASSRLAGGVYEQYF
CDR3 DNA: TGTGCCAGTTCTCGACTAGCGGGAGGGGTCTACGAGCAGTACTTC

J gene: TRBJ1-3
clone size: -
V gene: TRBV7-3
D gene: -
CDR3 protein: CASSPQPGAGNTIYF
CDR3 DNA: TGTGCCAGCAGCCCCCAGCCGGGGGCCGGGAACACCATATATTTT

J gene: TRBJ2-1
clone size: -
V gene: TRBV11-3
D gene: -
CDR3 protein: CASSVREPNEQFF
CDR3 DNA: TGTGCCAGCAGCGTACGGGAGCCCAATGAGCAGTTCTTC

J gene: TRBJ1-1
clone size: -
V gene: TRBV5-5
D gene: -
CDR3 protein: CASSPTVTEAFF
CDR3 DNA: TGTGCCAGCAGCCCGACAGTTACTGAAGCTTTCTTT

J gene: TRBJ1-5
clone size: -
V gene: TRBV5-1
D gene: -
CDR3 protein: CASSLEPGNSNQPQHF
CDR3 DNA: TGCGCCAGCAGCTTGGAACCAGGAAATAGCAATCAGCCCCAACATTTT

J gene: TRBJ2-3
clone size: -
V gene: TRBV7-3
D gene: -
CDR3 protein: CASTPTGTSTDTQYF
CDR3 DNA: TGTGCCAGCACGCCCACGGGAACGAGCACAGATACGCAGTATTTT

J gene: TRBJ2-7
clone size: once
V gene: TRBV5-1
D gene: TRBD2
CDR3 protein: CASSLLPGLAAYEQYF
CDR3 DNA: TGCGCCAGCAGCTTGCTCCCGGGACTAGCGGCCTACGAGCAGTACTTC

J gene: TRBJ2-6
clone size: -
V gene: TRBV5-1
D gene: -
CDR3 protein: CASNLGASGANVLTF
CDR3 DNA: TGCGCCAGCAATCTGGGGGCCTCTGGGGCCAACGTCCTGACTTTC